This T cell receptor (beta chain) was recovered during a study of CD8 T cells in ankylosing spondylitis. Study outcomes and limitations: Seemingly characteristic of ankylosing spondylitis blood was a TCR beta motif consisting of eight highly homologous variants.

TCRdb reprocessed the 5' RACE reads via MiXCR and lists one record per CDR3 protein. The table includes about 210,000 distinct CDR3 sequences, 7.3% detected once. Ten or more counts support this clonotype. Its antigen is not known. Germline assignment: CDR1 LGHNT and CDR2 FRNRAP. Trimming pared 0 bases from V and 4 bases from J, leaving 16 bases between. The CDR3 sequence is 17 residues long. The V and J genes are TRBV12-5 and TRBJ2-1; D remains ambiguous. The clonotype was recovered from a male donor with ankylosing spondylitis. Sample: blood, either unsorted or a sorted T cell fraction (not recorded which). This chain's CDR3 is CASGLVLTRRDYNEQFF. CDR3 sequence (DNA): TGTGCTAGTGGTTTGGTATTGACTCGGAGAGATTACAATGAGCAGTTCTTC.